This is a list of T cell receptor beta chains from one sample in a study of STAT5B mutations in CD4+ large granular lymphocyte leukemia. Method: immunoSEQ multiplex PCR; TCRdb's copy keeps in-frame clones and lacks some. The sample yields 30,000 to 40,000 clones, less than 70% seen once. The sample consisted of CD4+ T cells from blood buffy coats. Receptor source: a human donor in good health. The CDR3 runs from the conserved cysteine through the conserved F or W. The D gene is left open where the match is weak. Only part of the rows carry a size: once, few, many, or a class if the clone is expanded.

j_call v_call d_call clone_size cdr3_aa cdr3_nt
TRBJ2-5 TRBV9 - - CASSVGREETQYF TGTGCCAGCAGCGTAGGTAGAGAAGAGACCCAGTACTTC
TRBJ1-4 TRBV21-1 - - CASSKAPQGATNEKLFF TGTGCCAGCAGCAAAGCGCCTCAGGGGGCAACTAATGAAAAACTGTTTTTT
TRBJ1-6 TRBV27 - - CASSLGGGDSPLHF TGTGCCAGCAGTTTAGGTGGCGGGGATTCACCCCTCCACTTT
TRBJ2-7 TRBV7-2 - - CASSSTSGYEQYF TGTGCCAGCAGCTCTACCTCCGGGTACGAGCAGTACTTC
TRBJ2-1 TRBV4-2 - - CASSQVLEPYNEQFF TGTGCCAGCAGCCAAGTGCTTGAACCTTACAATGAGCAGTTCTTC
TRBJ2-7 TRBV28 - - CASSLGGNPGYEQYF TGTGCCAGCAGTTTAGGTGGGAATCCTGGATACGAGCAGTACTTC
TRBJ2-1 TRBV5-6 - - CAVGRGPENNEQFF TGTGCCGTAGGCAGGGGACCTGAAAACAATGAGCAGTTCTTC
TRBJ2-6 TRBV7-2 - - CASSSGLGANVLTF TGTGCCAGCAGCTCGGGTCTGGGGGCCAACGTCCTGACTTTC
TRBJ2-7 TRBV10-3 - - CAIRRGYEQYF TGTGCCATCAGGCGAGGATACGAGCAGTACTTC
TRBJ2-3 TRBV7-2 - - CASSLESAARTDTQYF TGTGCCAGCAGCTTAGAATCGGCGGCCCGCACAGATACGCAGTATTTT
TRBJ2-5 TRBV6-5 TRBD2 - CASSYPGLAGQETQYF TGTGCCAGCAGTTATCCGGGACTAGCGGGGCAAGAGACCCAGTACTTC
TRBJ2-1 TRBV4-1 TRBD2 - CASSQEGRGASYNEQFF TGCGCCAGCAGCCAAGAAGGGCGGGGGGCCTCCTACAATGAGCAGTTCTTC
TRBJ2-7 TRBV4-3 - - CASSQARGFAYEQYF TGCGCCAGCAGCCAAGCACGGGGGTTTGCCTACGAGCAGTACTTC
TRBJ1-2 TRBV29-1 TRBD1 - CSVNRGYDGYTF TGCAGCGTAAACAGGGGTTACGATGGCTACACCTTC
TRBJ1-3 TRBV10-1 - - CASSSPGLGNTIYF TGCGCCAGCAGTAGCCCGGGACTGGGAAACACCATATATTTT
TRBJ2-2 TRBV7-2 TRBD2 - CASSPGGGGTGELFF TGTGCCAGCAGCCCGGGGGGAGGCGGCACCGGGGAGCTGTTTTTT
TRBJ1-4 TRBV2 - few CASSEGDRSGLFF TGTGCCAGCAGTGAAGGGGATCGAAGTGGACTGTTTTTT
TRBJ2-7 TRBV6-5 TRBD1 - CASRPRRDRGGEQYF TGTGCCAGCAGGCCCCGACGGGACAGGGGGGGAGAGCAGTACTTC
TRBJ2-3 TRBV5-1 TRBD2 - CASSASGDTDTQYF TGCGCCAGCAGCGCCAGCGGGGACACAGATACGCAGTATTTT
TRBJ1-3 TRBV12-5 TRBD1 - CASGLGQGTTGNTIYF TGTGCTAGTGGTTTGGGACAGGGGACCACCGGAAACACCATATATTTT
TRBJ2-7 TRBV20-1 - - CSAVLLYEQYF TGCAGTGCAGTACTCCTCTACGAGCAGTACTTC
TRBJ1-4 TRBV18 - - CASSPRGGANEKLFF TGTGCCAGCTCACCGAGAGGAGGAGCCAATGAAAAACTGTTTTTT
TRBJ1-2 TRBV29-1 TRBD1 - CSVDGTGGYYGYTF TGCAGCGTTGACGGGACAGGGGGTTACTATGGCTACACCTTC
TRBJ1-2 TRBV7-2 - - CASSLPGNYGYTF TGTGCCAGCAGCTTACCAGGGAACTATGGCTACACCTTC
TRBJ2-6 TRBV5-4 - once CASSLTSYSDNVLTF TGTGCCAGCAGCTTAACCTCTTACTCGGACAACGTCCTGACTTTC
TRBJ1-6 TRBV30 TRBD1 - CAWITKRVHDRGTSPLHF TGTGCCTGGATCACCAAACGGGTTCACGACAGGGGAACCTCACCCCTCCACTTT
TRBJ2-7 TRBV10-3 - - CAIRSSRTASYEQYF TGTGCCATCAGGAGTAGTAGGACAGCCTCCTACGAGCAGTACTTC
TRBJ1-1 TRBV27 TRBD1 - CASRSSGGTEAFF TGTGCCAGCAGGTCTTCAGGGGGCACTGAAGCTTTCTTT
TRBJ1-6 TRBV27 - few CASSSLPRVNSPLHF TGTGCCAGCAGTTCCCTTCCCAGGGTAAATTCACCCCTCCACTTT
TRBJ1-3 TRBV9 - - CASSVTSGNTIYF TGTGCCAGCAGCGTCACCTCTGGAAACACCATATATTTT
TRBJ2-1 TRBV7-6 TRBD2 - CASSLDGTSGGGRNEQFF TGTGCCAGCAGCTTAGATGGGACTAGCGGGGGAGGTAGGAATGAGCAGTTCTTC
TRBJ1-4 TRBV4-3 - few CASSQGRGANEKLFF TGCGCCAGCAGCCAAGGTCGGGGGGCAAATGAAAAACTGTTTTTT
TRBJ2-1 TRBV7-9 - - CASSLDWIEQFF TGTGCCAGCAGCTTAGATTGGATTGAGCAGTTCTTC
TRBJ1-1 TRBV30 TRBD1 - CASSLGQKNTEAFF TGTGCCTCCAGCCTGGGACAGAAAAACACTGAAGCTTTCTTT